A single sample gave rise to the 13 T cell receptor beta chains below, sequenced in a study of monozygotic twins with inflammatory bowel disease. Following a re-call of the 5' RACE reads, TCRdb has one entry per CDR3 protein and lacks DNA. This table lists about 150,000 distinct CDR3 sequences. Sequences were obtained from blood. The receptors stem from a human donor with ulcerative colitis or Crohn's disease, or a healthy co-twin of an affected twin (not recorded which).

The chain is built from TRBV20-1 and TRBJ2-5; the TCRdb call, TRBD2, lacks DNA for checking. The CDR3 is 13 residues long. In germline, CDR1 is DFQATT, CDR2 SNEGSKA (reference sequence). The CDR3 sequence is CSARGLAEETQYF.

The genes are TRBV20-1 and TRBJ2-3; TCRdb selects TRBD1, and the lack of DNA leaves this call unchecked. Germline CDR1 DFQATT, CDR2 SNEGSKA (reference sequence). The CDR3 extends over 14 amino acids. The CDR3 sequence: CSARGPGATDTQYF.

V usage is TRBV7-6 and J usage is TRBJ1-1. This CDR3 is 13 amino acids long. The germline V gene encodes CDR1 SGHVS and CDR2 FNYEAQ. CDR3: CASSLSRNTEAFF.

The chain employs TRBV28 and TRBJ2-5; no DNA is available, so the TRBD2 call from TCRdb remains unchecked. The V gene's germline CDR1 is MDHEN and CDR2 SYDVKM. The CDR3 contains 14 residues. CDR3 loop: CASRDDSGRPTQYF.

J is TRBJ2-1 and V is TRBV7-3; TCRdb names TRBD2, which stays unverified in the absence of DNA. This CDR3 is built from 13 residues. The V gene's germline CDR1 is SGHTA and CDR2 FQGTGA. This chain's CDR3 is CASSTTSGGEQFF.

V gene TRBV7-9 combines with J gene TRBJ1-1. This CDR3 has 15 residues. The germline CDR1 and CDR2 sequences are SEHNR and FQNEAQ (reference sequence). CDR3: CASSPSTGHSAEAFF.

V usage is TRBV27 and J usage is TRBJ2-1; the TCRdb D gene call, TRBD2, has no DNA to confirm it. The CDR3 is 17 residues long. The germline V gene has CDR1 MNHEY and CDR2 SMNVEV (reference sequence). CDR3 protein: CASSLGAGTSGYNEQFF.

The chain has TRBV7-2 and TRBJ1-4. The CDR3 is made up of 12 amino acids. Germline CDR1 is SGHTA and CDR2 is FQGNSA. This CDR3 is CASNGANEKLFF.

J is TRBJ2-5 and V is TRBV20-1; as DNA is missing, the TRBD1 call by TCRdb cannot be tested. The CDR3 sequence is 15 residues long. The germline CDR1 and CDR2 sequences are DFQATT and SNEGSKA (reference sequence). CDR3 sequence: CSARVFPGPRETQYF.

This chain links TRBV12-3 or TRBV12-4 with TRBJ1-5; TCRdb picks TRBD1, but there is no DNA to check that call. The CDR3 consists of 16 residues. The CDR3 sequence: CASSYRDGVWNQPQHF.

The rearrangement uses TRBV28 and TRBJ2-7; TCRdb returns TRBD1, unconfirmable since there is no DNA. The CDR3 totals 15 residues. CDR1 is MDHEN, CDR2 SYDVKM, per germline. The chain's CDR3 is CASSPWGLTHYEQYF.

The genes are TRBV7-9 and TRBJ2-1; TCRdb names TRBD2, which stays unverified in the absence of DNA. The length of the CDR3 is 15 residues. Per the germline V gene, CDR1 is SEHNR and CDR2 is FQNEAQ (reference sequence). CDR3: CASSLASGFWNEQFF.

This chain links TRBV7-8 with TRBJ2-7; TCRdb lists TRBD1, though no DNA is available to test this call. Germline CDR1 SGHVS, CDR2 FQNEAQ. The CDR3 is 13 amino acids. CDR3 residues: CASRIDRVGEQYF. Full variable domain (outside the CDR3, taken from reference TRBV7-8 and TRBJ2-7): GAGVSQSPRYKVAKRGQDVALRCDPISGHVSLFWYQQALGQGPEFLTYFQNEAQLDKSGLPSDRFFAERPEGSVSTLKIQRTQQEDSAVYLCASRIDRVGEQYFGPGTRLTVT.